The 27 T cell receptor beta chains below were found in one sample sequenced in a study of CXCR3-negative and CXCR3-positive naive CD8 T cells. Broader study findings: Researchers report that CXCR3-positive naive cells carry more hydrophobic TRB CDR3s than CXCR3-negative naive cells.

5' RACE that incorporated UMI labels was used to prepare the TRB cDNA libraries. TCRdb re-called the 5' RACE reads, yielding one record per CDR3 amino acid sequence without DNA. This sample contains around 140,000 distinct CDR3 sequences. For these receptors, no antigen is known. Sample: naive CXCR3+ CD8+ T cells from blood. Documented subset: CD45RO-CCR7+CD27+CD95- naive CD8+ T cells expressing CXCR3 (TNR3+). The receptors originated from a human donor in good health. Some clones in this sample may be carry-over from other donors' samples.

CDR3 in amino acids: CSVGQAGQGNTYEQYF. This sequence joins TRBV29-1 and TRBJ2-7; the D call from TCRdb, TRBD1, cannot be confirmed without DNA. The CDR3 extends over 16 amino acids. The germline V gene encodes CDR1 SQVTM and CDR2 ANQGSEA.

V usage is TRBV4-3 and J usage is TRBJ2-1; TCRdb's D gene call, TRBD2, goes unchecked for lack of DNA. The CDR3 totals 15 residues. Per germline, CDR1 LGHNA and CDR2 YSLEER. The CDR3 sequence: CASSQRVGGGNEQFF.

The chain has TRBV9 and TRBJ2-5; the D call of TRBD1 rests on TCRdb alone, since no DNA is present to check it. CDR3 length: 13 residues. The V gene's germline CDR1 is SGDLS and CDR2 YYNGEE. The CDR3 loop reads CASSPGSGWTQHF.

The V gene is TRBV29-1, the J gene TRBJ2-7; with no DNA, the TCRdb D assignment of TRBD1 cannot be verified. The CDR3 consists of 15 residues. Germline V lookup: CDR1 SQVTM, CDR2 ANQGSEA. The CDR3 is CSANLGEDLPYEQYF.

The chain carries TRBV29-1 and TRBJ2-1; TCRdb indicates TRBD2, and absent DNA this call remains unverified. In germline, CDR1 is SQVTM, CDR2 ANQGSEA. This CDR3 is built from 14 residues. CDR3 protein: CSVEDFGGGNEQFF.

This chain links TRBV20-1 with TRBJ2-7; the D gene TCRdb calls, TRBD1, cannot be checked with no DNA. Germline-derived CDR1 and CDR2 are DFQATT and SNEGSKA (reference sequence). This CDR3 is built from 14 residues. This CDR3 is CSARLRDRSYEQYF.

This chain uses TRBV29-1 with TRBJ1-2; TCRdb's D call, TRBD1, is unchecked because there is no DNA. Germline V lookup: CDR1 SQVTM, CDR2 ANQGSEA. The CDR3 has 13 residues. CDR3 sequence: CSVEDSRGDGYTF.

The chain has TRBV7-2 and TRBJ1-6; TCRdb calls TRBD1, which cannot be checked without DNA. The CDR3 has 13 residues. The germline V gene encodes CDR1 SGHTA and CDR2 FQGNSA. The CDR3 region is CASNWDRGSPLHF.

The chain joins TRBV21-1 to TRBJ2-5; the D gene TCRdb calls, TRBD1, cannot be checked with no DNA. TRBV21-1 is a recognized pseudogene. CDR3 length: 20 amino acids. The CDR3 loop reads CASSKANLCGGRTFQETQYF.

The chain carries TRBV12-3 or TRBV12-4 and TRBJ2-4; TCRdb lists TRBD1, though no DNA is available to test this call. CDR3 length: 15 residues. The CDR3 loop is CASSIRQGEKNIQYF.

The V gene is TRBV11-3, the J gene TRBJ2-6. The CDR3 runs to 15 residues. Germline V gene data show CDR1 as SGHNT and CDR2 as YENEEA. CDR3: CATSQQRSGANVLTF.

The chain recombines TRBV6-2 or TRBV6-3 with TRBJ2-1; TCRdb's D call, TRBD2, is unchecked because there is no DNA. Germline CDR1 MNHEY, CDR2 SVGEGT. The CDR3 consists of 15 residues. CDR3 in amino acids: CASRPSGAKYNEQFF.

CDR3 sequence: CASSHRLQETQYF. This rearrangement joins TRBV11-2 to TRBJ2-5; TCRdb proposes TRBD2, but this gene call is untestable without DNA. The germline V gene encodes CDR1 SGHAT and CDR2 FQNNGV. The CDR3 spans 13 residues.

The chain couples TRBV7-9 to TRBJ2-7; lacking DNA, the TRBD2 call made by TCRdb goes unchecked. CDR3 size: 15 residues. Per germline, CDR1 SEHNR and CDR2 FQNEAQ (reference sequence). CDR3 in amino acids: CASSLEGLAEYEQYF.

The chain combines TRBV6-6 with TRBJ2-5; the D call from TCRdb, TRBD1, cannot be confirmed without DNA. Germline values: CDR1 MNHNY, CDR2 SVGAGI (reference sequence). CDR3 length: 13 amino acids. The chain's CDR3 is CTSSYLQTGTKNF.

The J gene is TRBJ2-7, the V gene TRBV6-6; the TCRdb D gene call, TRBD1, has no DNA to confirm it. The germline CDR1 and CDR2 sequences are MNHNY and SVGAGI (reference sequence). This CDR3 spans 17 amino acids. CDR3 region: CASSYTEGLNPRREQYF.

V is TRBV5-6 and J is TRBJ2-5; no DNA is available, so the TRBD2 call from TCRdb remains unchecked. The CDR3 loop spans 15 amino acids. Germline CDR1 SGHDT, CDR2 YYEEEE. The CDR3 spells CASSPITSGGETQYF.

This rearrangement joins TRBV7-2 to TRBJ2-1; TCRdb indicates TRBD2, and absent DNA this call remains unverified. There are 18 residues in the CDR3. Germline loops: CDR1 SGHTA, CDR2 FQGNSA. CDR3 loop: CASSASGIFPVIINEQFF.

The chain joins TRBV11-2 to TRBJ2-1. The CDR3 totals 14 residues. CDR1 SGHAT and CDR2 FQNNGV come from the germline V gene. CDR3: CASSLGTPYNEQFF.

V is TRBV20-1 and J is TRBJ2-5; TCRdb picks TRBD1, but there is no DNA to check that call. From germline, CDR1 is DFQATT and CDR2 SNEGSKA (reference sequence). The CDR3 covers 13 residues. This chain's CDR3 is CSARTGRQETQYF.

The chain is built from TRBV7-9 and TRBJ2-1; the D gene TCRdb calls, TRBD2, cannot be checked with no DNA. Germline V gene data show CDR1 as SEHNR and CDR2 as FQNEAQ (reference sequence). This CDR3 is 17 amino acids long. This CDR3 reads CASSFPPAGEGYNEQFF.

This rearrangement joins TRBV10-3 to TRBJ2-1. The CDR3 totals 14 residues. The V gene's germline CDR1 is ENHRY and CDR2 SYGVKD. The CDR3 is CAISESHTLNEQFF.

The CDR3 loop reads CASSPDFTGQQETQYF. This chain connects TRBV18 to TRBJ2-5; the TCRdb D gene call, TRBD1, has no DNA to confirm it. From germline, CDR1 is KGHSH and CDR2 LQKENI. The CDR3 is made up of 16 amino acids. Together with reference TRBV18 and TRBJ2-5, the CDR3 gives the full variable domain: NAGVMQNPRHLVRRRGQEARLRCSPMKGHSHVYWYRQLPEEGLKFMVYLQKENIIDESGMPKERFSAEFPKEGPSILRIQQVVRGDSAAYFCASSPDFTGQQETQYFGPGTRLLVL.

This chain joins TRBV28 and TRBJ2-5; absent DNA, TCRdb's TRBD2 call cannot be checked. Germline assignment: CDR1 MDHEN and CDR2 SYDVKM. The CDR3 covers 17 residues. This CDR3 reads CASSLAIAGGLLETQYF.

V and J are TRBV7-9 and TRBJ2-7; the TCRdb D gene call, TRBD1, has no DNA to confirm it. The CDR3 length is 15 residues. In germline, CDR1 is SEHNR, CDR2 FQNEAQ (reference sequence). CDR3 protein: CATLPSGTGNYEQYF.

CDR3 residues: CASSLIGGSTDTQYF. This rearrangement joins TRBV7-3 to TRBJ2-3; TCRdb gives TRBD2 as the D gene, but with no DNA this cannot be confirmed. This CDR3 is 15 amino acids long. Germline V gene lookup returns CDR1 SGHTA and CDR2 FQGTGA.

The CDR3 spells CASSPPSGVDNEQFF. V is TRBV9 and J is TRBJ2-1; the D call of TRBD2 rests on TCRdb alone, since no DNA is present to check it. The CDR3 extends over 15 amino acids. The germline CDR1 and CDR2 sequences are SGDLS and YYNGEE.